One and the same sample provided the 10 T cell receptor beta chains below, sequenced in a study of cytomegalovirus exposure and HLA in healthy donors. Researchers ran the PCR with 60 Vbeta and 13 Jbeta primers. The protocol was immunoSEQ multiplex PCR, while the TCRdb copy is restricted to in-frame clones and leaves out a portion. The sample carries hundreds of thousands of clones, 77% recorded once. Specimen: PBMCs. The receptors come from a woman between 55 and 75 years old in good health and CMV-seropositive.

The chain links TRBV10-3 to TRBJ2-7; D is unresolved. This CDR3 region has 13 residues. V dropped 3 bases and J dropped 2 bases, with 8 bases sitting between them. Per the germline V gene, CDR1 is ENHRY and CDR2 is SYGVKD. This CDR3 reads CAISEAITYEQYF. DNA of the CDR3: TGTGCCATCAGTGAAGCGATCACCTACGAGCAGTACTTC.

The chain is built from TRBV19 and TRBJ1-4; 7 positions match TRBD1. The CDR3 runs to 15 residues. Per the germline V gene, CDR1 is LNHDA and CDR2 is SQIVND (reference sequence). V trimming: 5 bases; J trimming: 7 bases; junction bases outside the gene matches: 10. The CDR3 DNA sequence: TGTGCCAGTAGTCCCATGGCAGGGGGAGGTGAAAAACTGTTTTTT. This gives the protein CASSPMAGGGEKLFF.

The chain links TRBV7-9 to TRBJ2-7; D call uncertain. The CDR3 extends over 11 amino acids. V lost 0 bases and J lost 7, with 4 bases in between. CDR1 is SEHNR and CDR2 is FQNEAQ in the germline V gene (reference sequence). CDR3 region: CASSLATEQYF. DNA of the CDR3: TGTGCCAGCAGCTTAGCTACAGAGCAGTACTTC. The full variable domain, completed using reference TRBV7-9 and TRBJ2-7, is DTGVSQNPRHKITKRGQNVTFRCDPISEHNRLYWYRQTLGQGPEFLTYFQNEAQLEKSRLLSDRFSAERPKGSFSTLEIQRTEQGDSAMYLCASSLATEQYFGPGTRLTVT.

The V and J genes are TRBV14 and TRBJ1-4, with D possibly matching TRBD1 (5 bases). Germline assignment: CDR1 SGHDN and CDR2 FVKESK. The CDR3 length is 13 residues. V lost 5 bases and J lost 8, with 12 bases in between. The CDR3 sequence: CASSLRRGEKLFF. CDR3 DNA: TGTGCCAGCAGCTTAAGACGGGGGGAAAAACTGTTTTTT. Together with reference TRBV14 and TRBJ1-4, the CDR3 gives the full variable domain: EAGVTQFPSHSVIEKGQTVTLRCDPISGHDNLYWYRRVMGKEIKFLLHFVKESKQDESGMPNNRFLAERTGGTYSTLKVQPAELEDSGVYFCASSLRRGEKLFFGSGTQLSVL.

This clone was seen a few times. This chain links TRBV28 with TRBJ2-3; maybe TRBD1 (5 bases). CDR3 length: 15 amino acids. The V gene's germline CDR1 is MDHEN and CDR2 SYDVKM. The V end lost 4 bases, the J end lost 6 bases, and 17 bases lay between the germline ends. The CDR3 loop reads CASSWEVVPGDTQYF. In nucleotides, the CDR3 is TGTGCCAGCAGTTGGGAAGTGGTGCCAGGGGATACGCAGTATTTT.

The rearrangement links TRBV6-5 to TRBJ2-7; 7 nucleotides align to TRBD2. The CDR3 loop spans 16 amino acids. The germline gives CDR1 MNHEY, CDR2 SVGAGI. The V segment lost 1 base and the J segment 1 base; nucleotides outside the gene matches: 7. This CDR3 reads CASSYLGGRRSYEQYF. The DNA of the CDR3 is TGTGCCAGCAGTTACTTGGGCGGGAGACGGTCCTACGAGCAGTACTTC.

About this clone: Within the sample, other DNA sequences also encode this same CDR3. The chain is built from TRBV23-1 and TRBJ2-7, with a possible D match to TRBD2 (6 bases). TRBV23-1 is an ORF, with its function uncertain. CDR3 size: 15 residues. Trimming removed 0 bases at V and 6 bases at J, with 15 bases between. Here the CDR3 DNA reads TGCGCCAGCAGTCAATCGTCCCCTCTCGGGGGCGAGCAGTACTTC. This sequence encodes CASSQSSPLGGEQYF.

Turning to this clone: The sample contains more than one DNA sequence encoding this CDR3. V gene TRBV19 combines with J gene TRBJ1-1; D is unclear. This CDR3 has 13 residues. Trimming removed 9 bases from V and 1 base from J, with 12 bases in between. Germline CDR1 LNHDA, CDR2 SQIVND (reference sequence). As DNA, the CDR3 is TGTGCCAGCTCCAGTACGGGGAACACTGAAGCTTTCTTT. Its translation is CASSSTGNTEAFF.

The chain couples TRBV18 to TRBJ2-3, with TRBD2 matching over 7 bases. This CDR3 comprises 14 residues. Trimming cost V 1 base and J 5 bases; bases outside gene matches: 3. Per the germline V gene, CDR1 is KGHSH and CDR2 is LQKENI. CDR3 sequence: CASSPLTSQDTQYF. The CDR3 DNA sequence: TGTGCCAGCTCACCACTGACTAGCCAAGATACGCAGTATTTT.

This sequence joins TRBV6-5 and TRBJ2-2, with D possibly matching TRBD1 (5 bases). This CDR3 contains 15 residues. CDR1 is MNHEY, CDR2 SVGAGI, per germline. Trimming left V 7 bases short and J 3 bases short, with 15 bases between. The DNA of the CDR3 is TGTGCCAGCACCCGACAGAACGTGGACACCGGGGAGCTGTTTTTT. Protein product: CASTRQNVDTGELFF.